This TCR beta chain comes out of a study of blood T cell repertoires in COVID-19. About the research overall: Collection of acute and convalescent COVID-19 samples took place in the United States, Italy and Spain. PBMCs, B-cell-depleted T cells, or T cells were the source of the cDNA or gDNA that made up the material.

The CDR3 extends over 13 amino acids. Trimming removed 0 bases from V and 8 bases from J, with 11 bases in between. Germline CDR1 SGHNT, CDR2 YYREEE (reference sequence). In the source study's methods: Reference gene primer amplification gave estimated nucleated cell counts. TCRdb keeps only in-frame clones here, not all; method: immunoSEQ multiplex PCR. Clone size and V and J calls were adopted from that table, with D and trimming inferred from the DNA. Of about 46,000 clones in the sample, over 75% were seen once. Sample: peripheral blood. The V call is TRBV5-4, the J call TRBJ1-2; TRBD1 is a possible D gene (5 bases). This sequence originates from a human donor with active COVID-19. The donor label of this sample is uncertain. The chain's CDR3 is CASSLAGNLGYTF. In nucleotides, the CDR3 is TGTGCCAGCAGCTTGGCAGGGAATCTCGGCTACACCTTC.